This T cell receptor beta chain was sequenced during a study of T cell responses to AZD1222 COVID-19 vaccine. The CDR3 is 12 residues long. The V gene's germline CDR1 is SEHNR and CDR2 FQNEAQ (reference sequence). Trimming took 1 base from V and 6 from J, leaving 3 bases between them. In regard to this clone: Its antigen is not known.

Study results and caveats: The study found Spike-specific TCR breadth and depth rose after two AZD1222 doses. Donors were mostly white British, more females; clonal diversity possibly underestimated. Every sample of the repertoires postdated the peak T cell response. Epitopes outside B.1.351 and B.1.1.7 mutated regions reportedly drew nearly half of spike TCRs.

Measured with immunoSEQ multiplex PCR; TCRdb has only the in-frame clones, and not every one. Here the sample spans around 150,000 clones, around 88% being singletons. V is TRBV7-9 and J is TRBJ2-2; D unclear. This specimen was peripheral blood, taken on day 0 of MenACWY control vaccination. The clonotype comes from an adult in good health. This CDR3 reads CASSLGAGELFF. The CDR3 DNA follows: TGTGCCAGCAGCTTAGGGGCCGGGGAGCTGTTTTTT.